This T cell receptor (beta chain) was captured by sequencing in a study of regulatory T cells in long-lasting Graves disease. With respect to this clonotype: Its antigen is still unknown.

Assembly of TCR beta libraries relied on iRepertoire HTBI primers together with Arm-PCR of CDR3 regions. Via MiXCR, TCRdb re-called the multiplex PCR reads, giving one row per CDR3 protein. The sample has approximately 540,000 distinct CDR3 sequences, 12% seen once. Time point meaning: newly diagnosed GD, antithyroid drugs for less than 3 months. RNA isolated from PBMCs was used to make the TCR library. Germline assignment: CDR1 LGHDT and CDR2 YNNKEL (reference sequence). Trimming left V 6 bases short and J 6 bases short, with 21 bases between. This CDR3 spans 15 amino acids. Whole-study results and caveats: Accuracy was possibly reduced by small sample size.

Another study also made use of these data, one on T cells in Graves' hyperthyroidism and ophthalmopathy.

The receptor was derived from a woman aged 25-40 years with Graves disease. V is TRBV3-1 and J is TRBJ2-7; no clear D. The sequences come from peripheral blood mononuclear cells (PBMCs), collected at new diagnosis, from a patient treated with antithyroid drugs. The CDR3 here is CASSPNIVDSSEQYF. As DNA, the CDR3 is TGTGCCAGCAGTCCAAATATAGTAGATTCTTCCGAGCAGTACTTC.